This section outlines one TCR beta chain sequence together with its context. Antigen: not known. At one boundary the junction diverges from the germline segment, which might be a read error. This specimen comes from a study of cytomegalovirus exposure and HLA in healthy donors. Study outcomes and limitations: It was reportedly the case that the classifier diagnosed cytomegalovirus status with high specificity and sensitivity. Some public TCRs appeared in many individuals, while most sequences were rare.

The table came from immunoSEQ multiplex PCR; TCRdb's copy has only in-frame clones and leaves some out. The sample contains 130,000 to 150,000 clones, roughly 86% of which appear only once. The CDR3 loop spans 15 amino acids. CDR1 is SGHAT and CDR2 is FQNNGV in the germline V gene. This chain uses TRBV11-2 with TRBJ2-7; 14 nucleotides line up with TRBD2. Sequenced input: PBMCs. This clonotype originated in a man aged 18 to 29 in good health and CMV-seropositive. CDR3 protein: CASSRTRGLAGDEFF. DNA for the CDR3: TGTGCCAGCAGCCGGACCCGGGGACTAGCGGGAGACGAGTTCTTC.